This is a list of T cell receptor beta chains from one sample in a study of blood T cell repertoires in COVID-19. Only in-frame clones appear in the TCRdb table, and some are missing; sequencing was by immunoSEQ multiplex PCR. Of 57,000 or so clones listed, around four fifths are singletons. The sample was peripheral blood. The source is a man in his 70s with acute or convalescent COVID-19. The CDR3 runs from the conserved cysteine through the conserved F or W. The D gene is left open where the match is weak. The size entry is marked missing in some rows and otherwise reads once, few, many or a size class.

CDR3aa: CASYRVAQPQHF
abundance: few
v_gene: TRBV28
j_gene: TRBJ1-5
d_gene: .

CDR3aa: CASDRGTGGGETQYF
abundance: .
v_gene: TRBV9
j_gene: TRBJ2-5
d_gene: TRBD1

CDR3aa: CASSFRTGPEGTQYF
abundance: .
v_gene: TRBV5-6
j_gene: TRBJ2-5
d_gene: .

CDR3aa: CASSLQGSTDTQYF
abundance: .
v_gene: TRBV27
j_gene: TRBJ2-3
d_gene: .

CDR3aa: CASSLTQGSYNEQFF
abundance: .
v_gene: TRBV7-3
j_gene: TRBJ2-1
d_gene: .

CDR3aa: CATSRDGGPYSYEQYF
abundance: .
v_gene: TRBV15
j_gene: TRBJ2-7
d_gene: .

CDR3aa: CASSSGGTTDTQYF
abundance: .
v_gene: TRBV10-1
j_gene: TRBJ2-3
d_gene: TRBD2

CDR3aa: CSVEVLTPYEQYF
abundance: .
v_gene: TRBV29-1
j_gene: TRBJ2-7
d_gene: .

CDR3aa: CASSQGQGLGYNEQFF
abundance: .
v_gene: TRBV3-1/TRBV3-2
j_gene: TRBJ2-1
d_gene: .

CDR3aa: CASSLSGYSYEQYF
abundance: .
v_gene: TRBV2
j_gene: TRBJ2-7
d_gene: .

CDR3aa: CASSLVGSSYNEQFF
abundance: .
v_gene: TRBV7-2
j_gene: TRBJ2-1
d_gene: .

CDR3aa: CASSLDLAGGKETQYF
abundance: .
v_gene: TRBV7-9
j_gene: TRBJ2-5
d_gene: TRBD2

CDR3aa: CARPGQGGHEQFF
abundance: once
v_gene: TRBV27
j_gene: TRBJ2-1
d_gene: TRBD1

CDR3aa: CASSEDYRDSSTQHF
abundance: .
v_gene: TRBV6-1
j_gene: TRBJ1-5
d_gene: .

CDR3aa: CASSPPGAYSYEQYF
abundance: .
v_gene: TRBV6-6
j_gene: TRBJ2-7
d_gene: .

CDR3aa: CASRSLSQEGHYGYTF
abundance: .
v_gene: TRBV7-9
j_gene: TRBJ1-2
d_gene: .

CDR3aa: CASSSVGDSNTGELFF
abundance: .
v_gene: TRBV18
j_gene: TRBJ2-2
d_gene: .

CDR3aa: CASSLLRW
abundance: few
v_gene: TRBV5-6
j_gene: TRBJ1-2
d_gene: .

CDR3aa: CASSRTGIADTQYF
abundance: once
v_gene: TRBV5-5
j_gene: TRBJ2-3
d_gene: TRBD1

CDR3aa: CSVDRGKRATDTQYF
abundance: .
v_gene: TRBV29-1
j_gene: TRBJ2-3
d_gene: .

CDR3aa: CASSQDRTSEQFF
abundance: .
v_gene: TRBV4-2
j_gene: TRBJ2-1
d_gene: TRBD2

CDR3aa: CASGIQRSTDTQYF
abundance: .
v_gene: TRBV27
j_gene: TRBJ2-3
d_gene: .

CDR3aa: CASSPGRDEKLFF
abundance: .
v_gene: TRBV18
j_gene: TRBJ1-4
d_gene: .

CDR3aa: CASTGQGYSYNSPLHF
abundance: .
v_gene: TRBV11-2
j_gene: TRBJ1-6
d_gene: TRBD1

CDR3aa: CASSPPGTVVYEQYF
abundance: .
v_gene: TRBV4-1
j_gene: TRBJ2-7
d_gene: TRBD1

CDR3aa: CASSPLRIQETQYF
abundance: .
v_gene: TRBV6-6
j_gene: TRBJ2-5
d_gene: .

CDR3aa: CASSLTGGYGNTIYF
abundance: .
v_gene: TRBV7-3
j_gene: TRBJ1-3
d_gene: .

CDR3aa: CASSPQGYRTEAFF
abundance: few
v_gene: TRBV19
j_gene: TRBJ1-1
d_gene: .

CDR3aa: CASSPTSGGGAGELFF
abundance: .
v_gene: TRBV11-3
j_gene: TRBJ2-2
d_gene: TRBD2

CDR3aa: CASSIQAGGRLEQFF
abundance: .
v_gene: TRBV21-1
j_gene: TRBJ2-1
d_gene: .

CDR3aa: CASSAVPSANTGELFF
abundance: .
v_gene: TRBV5-5
j_gene: TRBJ2-2
d_gene: .

CDR3aa: CASSQGGREQYF
abundance: .
v_gene: TRBV3-1/TRBV3-2
j_gene: TRBJ2-7
d_gene: .

CDR3aa: CASSPRGGRGMYNEQFF
abundance: .
v_gene: TRBV18
j_gene: TRBJ2-1
d_gene: .

CDR3aa: CASSLGQGVEDTGELFF
abundance: .
v_gene: TRBV7-9
j_gene: TRBJ2-2
d_gene: TRBD1

CDR3aa: CASSVAANRAYEQYF
abundance: few
v_gene: TRBV9
j_gene: TRBJ2-7
d_gene: .

CDR3aa: CASSQDRVGGYTF
abundance: .
v_gene: TRBV27
j_gene: TRBJ1-2
d_gene: TRBD1